This is a list of T cell receptor beta chains from one sample in a study of T-cell memory formation after mild COVID-19. MiXCR, applied by TCRdb to the 5' RACE reads, yields one record per CDR3 protein. The data hold approximately 150,000 distinct CDR3 sequences, with under 25% observed a single time. Sequences were obtained from PBMCs or a T cell subset sorted from them (not recorded which). The receptors come from an adult woman who had mild COVID-19 (a few samples of this study predate the infection). Cell type and time point are not known. Both conserved end residues are part of each CDR3. A D gene is named only where the DNA matches it firmly. Only some rows state a clone size, as once, few, many or a class for expanded clones.

V	J	length	D	size	DNA	CDR3
TRBV6-5	TRBJ2-3	16	.	few	TGTGCCAGCAGCCCCCAAGGGGCCCTAGGCACAGATACGCAGTATTTT	CASSPQGALGTDTQYF
TRBV6-5	TRBJ1-5	15	.	few	TGTGCCAGCAGACCTGCCGCACTCAGGGGTCAGCCCCAGCATTTT	CASRPAALRGQPQHF
TRBV30	TRBJ1-5	15	.	.	TGTGCCTGGAGCGTGGGGAGAAATAGCAATCAGCCCCAGCATTTT	CAWSVGRNSNQPQHF
TRBV5-1	TRBJ1-4	16	TRBD1	once	TGCGCCAGCAGCCCCGGGGCCGACAGGGGGCGCGTAAAACTGTTTTTT	CASSPGADRGRVKLFF
TRBV4-2	TRBJ1-5	16	.	few	TGTGCCAGCAGCCAAGAAGGAGGGGGGGGCAATCAGCCCCAGCATTTT	CASSQEGGGGNQPQHF
TRBV9	TRBJ2-4	14	.	few	TGTGCCAGCAGCCCCCGACTGGGATCGTACATTCAGTACTTC	CASSPRLGSYIQYF
TRBV20-1	TRBJ2-7	12	.	many	TGCAGTGCGGACGTGAGGGGCATCGAGCAGTACTTC	CSADVRGIEQYF
TRBV2	TRBJ2-7	14	TRBD2	.	TGTGCCAGCATACTAGCGGCGAACTCGAACGAGCAGTACTTC	CASILAANSNEQYF
TRBV19	TRBJ2-7	14	.	.	TGTGCCAGTAGAACGGGGAGCACCACCTACGAGCAGTACTTC	CASRTGSTTYEQYF
TRBV4-1	TRBJ1-2	16	TRBD1	.	TGCGCCAGCAGCCAAGACCGGACAGGGGGCGACTATGGCTACACCTTC	CASSQDRTGGDYGYTF
TRBV11-3	TRBJ2-1	13	.	.	TGTGCCAGCAGCTTAGTACAGAGGGCTGAGCAGTTCTTC	CASSLVQRAEQFF
TRBV4-1	TRBJ1-4	15	TRBD1	.	TGCGCCAGCAGCCAACCACAGGGGAGAGATGAAAAACTGTTTTTT	CASSQPQGRDEKLFF
TRBV5-6	TRBJ1-2	13	.	few	TGTGCCAGCAGCCACGACATAATCTATGGCTACACCTTC	CASSHDIIYGYTF
TRBV7-3	TRBJ2-1	11	.	many	TGTGCCAGCAGCTTTGGTCCGGAGCAGTTCTTC	CASSFGPEQFF
TRBV18	TRBJ2-1	15	.	few	TGTGCCAGCTCACCACTAACAGGTCCGGGGGATGAGCAGTTCTTC	CASSPLTGPGDEQFF
TRBV2	TRBJ2-2	15	.	.	TGTGCCAGCATTCAGTCGCAGGGGTACACCGGGGAGCTGTTTTTT	CASIQSQGYTGELFF
TRBV6-5	TRBJ2-2	16	.	.	TGTGCCAGCAGTTACGAAGGTGCCTCCTCCACCGGGGAGCTGTTTTTT	CASSYEGASSTGELFF
TRBV10-3	TRBJ1-2	13	.	.	TGTGCCATCACCGCCCGGGGCTTCTATGGCTACACCTTC	CAITARGFYGYTF
TRBV28	TRBJ1-2	12	.	few	TGTGCCAGTCAAGGCATAGACTATGGCTACACCTTC	CASQGIDYGYTF
TRBV7-3	TRBJ1-2	14	.	.	TGTGCCAGCAGCTTATCGTCAACCGACTATGGCTACACCTTC	CASSLSSTDYGYTF
TRBV7-2	TRBJ2-2	13	.	.	TGTGCCAGCAGCGTCGACTGGGGAGGGGAGCTGTTTTTT	CASSVDWGGELFF
TRBV12-3/TRBV12-4	TRBJ2-7	15	TRBD1	few	TGTGCCAGCAGTGTCTCCGGGACAGTTTCCTACGAGCAGTACTTC	CASSVSGTVSYEQYF
TRBV7-2	TRBJ1-2	14	TRBD1	.	TGTGCCAGCAGCAGCAGGGGGCGGGGCTATGGCTACACCTTC	CASSSRGRGYGYTF
TRBV9	TRBJ2-1	16	.	many	TGTGCCAGCAGCGTAGACGGGGGAAGCTCCTACAATGAGCAGTTCTTC	CASSVDGGSSYNEQFF
TRBV2	TRBJ1-5	15	.	few	TGTGCCAGCAAAGGATCAGAGATGGGCAATCAGCCCCAGCATTTT	CASKGSEMGNQPQHF
TRBV12-3/TRBV12-4	TRBJ1-5	15	.	few	TGTGCCAGCAGCGCCTCAGACGGGCGCAATCAGCCCCAGCATTTT	CASSASDGRNQPQHF